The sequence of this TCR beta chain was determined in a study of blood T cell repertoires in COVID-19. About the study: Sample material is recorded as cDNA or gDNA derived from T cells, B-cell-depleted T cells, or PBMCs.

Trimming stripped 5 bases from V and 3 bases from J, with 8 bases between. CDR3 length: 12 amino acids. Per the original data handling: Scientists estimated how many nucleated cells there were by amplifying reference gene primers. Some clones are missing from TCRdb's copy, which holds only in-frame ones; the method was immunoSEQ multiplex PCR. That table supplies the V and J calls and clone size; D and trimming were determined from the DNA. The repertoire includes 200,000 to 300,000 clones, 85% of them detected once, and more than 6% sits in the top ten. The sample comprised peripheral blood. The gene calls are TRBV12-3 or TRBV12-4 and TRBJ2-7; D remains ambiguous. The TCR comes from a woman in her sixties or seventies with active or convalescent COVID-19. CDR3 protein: CASSQNYYEQYF. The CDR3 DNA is TGTGCCAGCAGTCAGAACTACTACGAGCAGTACTTC.